This record covers a single T cell receptor (beta chain). Its matching antigen is unknown. Method: immunoSEQ multiplex PCR; TCRdb's copy keeps in-frame clones and lacks some. This sample has tens of thousands of clones, with about 86% found just once. V was trimmed by 4 bases and J by 7 bases, leaving 5 bases between them. This CDR3 contains 11 residues. Germline-derived CDR1 and CDR2 are SEHNR and FQNEAQ (reference sequence). This record belongs to a study of OX40 agonist ivuxolimab in advanced cancers. Study-level points and caveats: CD4+ and CD8+ blood T cells expanded clonally by week 6 at 0.1 to 3.0 mg/kg. CD8+ T cells (on average) carried more expanded clones than CD4+ T cells.

This material consisted of CD4+ or CD8+ T cells sorted from blood, taken in a trial of the OX40 agonist ivuxolimab. This receptor was identified in an adult with an advanced solid tumor such as melanoma, head and neck, liver or kidney cancer. This chain uses TRBV7-9 with TRBJ2-1; D unresolved. CDR3 protein: CASSWGNEQFF. In nucleotides, the CDR3 is TGTGCCAGCAGCTGGGGTAATGAGCAGTTCTTC.